Reported below is one T cell receptor (beta chain). Naive CD8 cells lacked CD45RO and underwent positive selection for CCR7, leaving out terminally differentiated effector memory CD45RA+ cells. Some clones are missing from TCRdb's copy, which holds only in-frame ones; the method was immunoSEQ multiplex PCR. This table holds nearly 2 million clones, approximately 95% found once. This sample stems from a study of shared clonotypes between healthy human individuals. The CDR3 totals 15 residues. Germline CDR1 is MGHRA and CDR2 is YSYEKL. The J segment lost 3 bases and the V segment lost 2 bases, leaving 3 bases of the junction unmatched.

The TCR was taken from a man aged 18 to 29 in good health. The chain recombines TRBV4-1 with TRBJ2-3; 9 bases are a match to TRBD2. The material sequenced was naive CD8+ T cells sorted from blood. CDR3 protein: CASSQLGLATDTQYF. The CDR3 coding sequence is TGCGCCAGCAGCCAACTCGGACTAGCGACAGATACGCAGTATTTT.